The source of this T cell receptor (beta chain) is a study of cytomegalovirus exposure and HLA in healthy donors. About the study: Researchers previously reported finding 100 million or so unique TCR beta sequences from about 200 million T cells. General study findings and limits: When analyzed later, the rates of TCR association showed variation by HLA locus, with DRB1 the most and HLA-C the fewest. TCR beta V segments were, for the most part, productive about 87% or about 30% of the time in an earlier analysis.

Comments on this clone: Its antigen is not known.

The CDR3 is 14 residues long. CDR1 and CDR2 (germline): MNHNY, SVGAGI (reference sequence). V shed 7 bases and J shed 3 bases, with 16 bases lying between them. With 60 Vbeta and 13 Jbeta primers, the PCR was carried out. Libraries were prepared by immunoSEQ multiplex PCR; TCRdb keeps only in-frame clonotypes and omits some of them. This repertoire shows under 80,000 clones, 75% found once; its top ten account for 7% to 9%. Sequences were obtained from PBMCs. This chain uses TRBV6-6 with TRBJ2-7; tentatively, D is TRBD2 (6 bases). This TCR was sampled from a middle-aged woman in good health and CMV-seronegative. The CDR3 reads CASTRERVIYEQYF. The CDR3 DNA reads TGTGCCAGCACACGGGAGAGGGTTATCTACGAGCAGTACTTC.